This TCR beta chain was identified during a study of T cells in Graves' hyperthyroidism and ophthalmopathy. This clonotype was counted at least ten times. It was uncontrolled infection, other autoimmune disease, pregnancy or lactation that excluded patients. TCR beta CDR3 region amplification was performed from RNA transcripts. In the first-round RT-PCR of the TCR CDR3, the HTBI primer set was used. TCRdb reprocessed the multiplex PCR reads via MiXCR and lists one record per CDR3 protein. The sample has about 410,000 distinct CDR3 sequences; roughly 15% are singletons. Looked up from germline, CDR1 is SGHRS and CDR2 is YFSETQ. The CDR3 totals 14 residues. V was shortened by 7 bases and J by 4 bases, with 17 bases between the two germline ends.

This TCR derives from a woman in her 30s with Graves' ophthalmopathy. The sample consisted of blood. The V call is TRBV5-1, the J call TRBJ1-1, with a weak D call TRBD1 (5 bases). The CDR3: CASRTGGGSTEAFF. CDR3 coding DNA: TGCGCCAGCCGCACGGGGGGGGGGAGCACTGAAGCTTTCTTT. The variable domain in full, with the rest retrieved from reference TRBV5-1 and TRBJ1-1, is KAGVTQTPRYLIKTRGQQVTLSCSPISGHRSVSWYQQTPGQGLQFLFEYFSETQRNKGNFPGRFSGRQFSNSRSEMNVSTLELGDSALYLCASRTGGGSTEAFFGQGTRLTVV.